Here is one TCR beta chain with its context. The sample comes from a study of blood T cell repertoires in COVID-19. Repertoires were generated with immunoSEQ multiplex PCR, while TCRdb's copy carries only in-frame clones and drops some. The profile shows approximately 71,000 clones, approximately 88% of them singletons. The sample comprised peripheral blood. The receptor was derived from a human donor in a cohort sampled during active COVID-19.

This chain's CDR3 is CASSLLGGEKLFF. DNA for the CDR3: TGTGCCAGCAGCTTGTTAGGGGGTGAAAAACTGTTTTTT. The V call is TRBV7-2, the J call TRBJ1-4, with TRBD1 as a possible D gene (6 bases). The CDR3 consists of 13 residues. Germline CDR1 and CDR2: SGHTA and FQGNSA. Trimming removed 3 bases from V and 7 bases from J, with 9 bases in between.